This T cell receptor beta chain was profiled in a study of T-cell memory formation after mild COVID-19. Study in general: TCR clusters showed largely donor specificity. Regarding the study as a whole: Contracting CD4+ clones were located mainly in CM and EM, and CD8+ clones in EMRA.

After 5'RACE with constant-segment primers, TCR alpha and TCR beta cDNA libraries carrying sample barcodes and UMIs were obtained. TCRdb re-called the 5' RACE reads through MiXCR, storing one row per CDR3 protein. The table includes approximately 250,000 distinct CDR3 sequences, around 16% detected once. This CDR3 has 13 amino acids. Trimming shortened V by 3 bases and J by 8 bases, and 13 bases separated the two germline ends. Germline values: CDR1 SGHVS, CDR2 FNYEAQ. On this clonotype: Its antigen is currently unknown.

The TCR sequence derives from a man aged 18 to 30 who had mild COVID-19 (a few samples of this study predate the infection). Cell type and time point are not known. Sequenced sample: PBMCs or a T cell subset sorted from them (not recorded which). V is TRBV7-6 and J is TRBJ1-2; D is ambiguous. The CDR3 sequence: CASSFLQGWGYTF. DNA for the CDR3: TGTGCCAGCAGCTTCCTTCAAGGGTGGGGCTACACCTTC.